This T cell receptor beta chain originates from a study of T cells in Graves' hyperthyroidism and ophthalmopathy (dated by TCRdb to about 2019). The study in broad terms: A discovery cohort of roughly 96 patients, fewer than 50 with Graves' ophthalmopathy and about 58 with stable Graves' hyperthyroidism, was used to find distinguishing TCR V-J signatures. Prospective prediction of ophthalmopathy was tested in an independent validation cohort of 18 to 20 hyperthyroidism patients and 15 to 17 patients who later progressed to ophthalmopathy. The 80 to 100 discovery patients were randomly divided into training and test sets at a 7:3 ratio. In addition, the study compared T-cell repertoires in thyroid tissue and in blood from over 5 Graves' hyperthyroidism patients. Following sampling, methimazole starting at 30 mg daily was given to hyperthyroidism patients, and high-dose intravenous methylprednisolone was given to ophthalmopathy patients. TCR Vbeta CDR3 sequencing of 120 to 150 peripheral blood samples (more than 40 ophthalmopathy, some 75 hyperthyroidism and approximately 17 progressor patients) is reported in the paper. The paper as a whole reports these results and caveats: In validation, progression to ophthalmopathy was predicted by the model with around 70% sensitivity and around 76% specificity, a median of 6.5 months before onset. In cross-validation, a model built on a 13 V-J signature told ophthalmopathy apart from stable hyperthyroidism with approximately 90% sensitivity and about 81% specificity, and in testing the same model reached 80%/75%. Sample size was not statistically predetermined, and investigators were not blinded to group allocation. Most expanded thyroid clonotypes (frequency above 0.001) were also detected in blood, suggesting blood repertoires may reflect thyroid immune responses.

The V end loses 10 bases and the J end loses 3 bases, and a stretch of 10 bases separates them. The CDR1 and CDR2 encoded by the germline V gene (reference sequence) are LNHDA and SQIVND. From the cysteine through the phenylalanine, the CDR3 covers 11 amino acids. Only CDR3 DNA remains: 33 bases, in frame from the first base. Graves' hyperthyroidism was defined as stable when no progression to ophthalmopathy occurred over 18 months of follow-up. The hyperthyroidism patients were between 18 and 65 years old and newly diagnosed, with a disease duration of less than 2 months. Exclusion was applied to patients with uncontrolled infections, other autoimmune diseases, pregnancy or lactation. Diagnoses were based on clinical symptoms, serum thyroxine and TRAb, thyroid ultrasound and orbital computed tomography. Trizol reagent was used to extract total RNA, and RNA quality was then checked on an Agilent 2100 Bioanalyzer.

On this clonotype itself: Its antigen remains unidentified. No much larger clone exists at a distance of one base, and base qualities are not known.

The TCR beta CDR3 regions were amplified from the RNA transcripts. For the first round of RT-PCR on the TCR CDR3, the HTBI primer set was used together with the Qiagen OneStep RT-PCR kit. The libraries were constructed in a second round of multiplex PCR and then size-selected and purified. Paired-end sequencing of the libraries was performed with 100 bp reads on an Illumina HiSeq2000. For the original study's pipeline: Raw data were processed with SOAPnuke, discarding reads with adapters, uncalled bases, mean Phred below 15, or no exact constant-primer or identifier match. High-quality paired reads were merged with COPE v1.2.5, and unique nucleotide sequences were defined as clonotypes. Clonotypes were aligned to IMGT TRBV, TRBD and TRBJ reference segments using MiTCR v1.1. The analysis was restricted to V-J combinations with a frequency above 0.0001, which together covered 99% to 99.2% of the repertoires. A TCS score was defined as the ratio between F50 (clonal expansion) and ExV (chaos), using BLOSUM62-based TCRdist between CDR3 peptides within each V-J. Welch's t-statistics and random forest reduced around 550 V-J features to 13, which were used in a naive Bayes classifier (R e1071). The public reads were reanalyzed by TCRdb: fastp trimming at Q25, MiXCR alignment, in-frame beta chains only. Each CDR3 protein gets just one entry, which takes the most common genes and DNA from the rows behind it. TCRdb, not the authors, supplied the V and J calls. The sample table holds hundreds of thousands of distinct CDR3 sequences, of which more than 45% were seen once. The top ten clones comprise about 8.2% of the sample.

The sequence links TRBV19 to TRBJ2-7; confidence is insufficient to name the D gene. The sequenced sample consisted of peripheral blood or thyroid tissue (not recorded which). This receptor was obtained from a woman aged 18 to 35 with Graves' hyperthyroidism. Donor details come from another sample of the same person, matched by shared clones. The sequenced DNA is TGTGCCATATCTACCTTCTACGAGCAGTACTTC. Its protein is CAISTFYEQYF.